Listed here are 19 T cell receptor beta chains from one sample, sequenced in a study of neoadjuvant anti-PD-1 for oral cavity cancer. Indicated time point: after neoadjuvant nivolumab, at surgical resection. TCRdb's table, derived via immunoSEQ multiplex PCR, lists solely in-frame clones and lacks some. In the table there are around 8,000 clones, 55% to 65% of which are singletons. The specimen comprised PBMCs, sampled after nivolumab (anti-PD-1) treatment. Receptors were obtained from a person aged 40 to 85 with oral cavity squamous cell carcinoma.

The rearrangement uses TRBV18 and TRBJ1-2; D perhaps matches TRBD1 (5 bases). CDR1 is KGHSH and CDR2 is LQKENI in the germline V gene. The CDR3 has 13 amino acids. V lost 0 bases and J lost 6, with 8 bases in between. This CDR3 is CASSPPGPNGYTF. CDR3 nucleotides: TGTGCCAGCTCACCACCGGGGCCTAATGGCTACACCTTC. The complete variable domain, with remaining parts taken from reference TRBV18 and TRBJ1-2, reads NAGVMQNPRHLVRRRGQEARLRCSPMKGHSHVYWYRQLPEEGLKFMVYLQKENIIDESGMPKERFSAEFPKEGPSILRIQQVVRGDSAAYFCASSPPGPNGYTFGSGTRLTVV.

CDR3 region: CASSIRVNGAGELFF. The CDR3 nucleotides read TGTGCCAGTAGTATTCGGGTTAATGGAGCCGGGGAGCTGTTTTTT. The V call is TRBV19, the J call TRBJ2-2; D call uncertain. Germline-derived CDR1 and CDR2 are LNHDA and SQIVND (reference sequence). CDR3 length: 15 residues. With 3 bases removed from V and 6 bases from J, the gap between germline ends came to 14 bases.

The chain couples TRBV4-3 to TRBJ1-1; TRBD1 aligns across 9 bases. The CDR3 consists of 16 residues. Germline loops: CDR1 LGHNA, CDR2 YSLEER. Unmatched junction bases numbered 8, after V lost 0 bases and J lost 6 bases. CDR3 protein: CASSQDRDRVRSEAFF. The CDR3, as DNA: TGCGCCAGCAGCCAAGATAGGGACAGGGTGAGGTCTGAAGCTTTCTTT.

This chain connects TRBV7-2 to TRBJ1-1, with D perhaps TRBD1 (6 bases). V was pared by 2 bases and J by 1 base, with 14 bases between. Germline V gene sequence: CDR1 SGHTA, CDR2 FQGNSA. This CDR3 is 16 amino acids long. The CDR3 is CASSLFSQGTNTEAFF. DNA for the CDR3: TGTGCCAGCAGCTTATTTTCACAGGGTACGAACACTGAAGCTTTCTTT.

V is TRBV5-1 and J is TRBJ2-3, with 8 nucleotides matching TRBD2. Germline V CDR1 and CDR2: SGHRS, YFSETQ. This CDR3 spans 16 amino acids. Losses at the gene ends were 0 bases for V and 4 bases for J; bases not matched to a gene: 7. The DNA of the CDR3 is TGCGCCAGCAGCTTGGGGGTAGCGGGGAGGTCAGATACGCAGTATTTT. Its protein product is CASSLGVAGRSDTQYF.

This clone is categorized as medium-sized. The genes are TRBV28 and TRBJ1-6; maybe TRBD1 (5 bases). V was clipped by 6 bases and J by 8 bases, with 14 bases between them. Germline V CDR1 and CDR2: MDHEN, SYDVKM. This CDR3 has 14 amino acids. The CDR3 is CASRSGTRDSPLHF. As DNA, the CDR3 is TGTGCCAGCAGGTCCGGGACCAGAGATTCACCCCTCCACTTT.

The gene calls are TRBV5-6 and TRBJ1-2, with D unresolved. This CDR3 has 12 amino acids. Trimming shortened V by 6 bases and J by 0 bases, and 6 bases separated the two germline ends. CDR1 is SGHDT, CDR2 YYEEEE, per germline. The DNA for the CDR3 is TGTGCCAGCAATCTCCCTAACTATGGCTACACCTTC. It codes for CASNLPNYGYTF.

CDR3 in DNA: TGTGCCAGCAGTGACAAGGGAGTAAATTCACCCCTCCACTTT. Translated, it gives CASSDKGVNSPLHF. This rearrangement joins TRBV2 to TRBJ1-6; no clear D. The CDR3 covers 14 residues. Germline CDR1 reads SNHLY; CDR2 reads FYNNEI. The V gene lost 3 bases and the J gene lost 7 bases, with 10 bases spanning the gap.

The J gene is TRBJ1-2, the V gene TRBV4-2; D may be TRBD1 (5 bases). Trimming stripped 4 bases from V and 1 base from J, with 16 bases between. Germline assignment: CDR1 LGHNA and CDR2 YNFKEQ. CDR3 size: 16 residues. The CDR3: CASSLDNGAVNYGYTF. CDR3 nucleotides: TGTGCCAGCAGCCTGGATAATGGGGCCGTTAACTATGGCTACACCTTC.

This clone was seen more than once but under ten times. The chain is built from TRBV18 and TRBJ1-3; D is possibly TRBD1 (5 bases). Germline assignment: CDR1 KGHSH and CDR2 LQKENI. Trimming stripped 3 bases from V and 0 bases from J, with 15 bases between. The CDR3 totals 17 residues. The CDR3 protein is CASSPFDSPSSGNTIYF. CDR3 DNA sequence: TGTGCCAGCTCACCCTTCGACAGCCCCAGCTCTGGAAACACCATATATTTT. The whole variable domain, filled in from reference TRBV18 and TRBJ1-3, reads NAGVMQNPRHLVRRRGQEARLRCSPMKGHSHVYWYRQLPEEGLKFMVYLQKENIIDESGMPKERFSAEFPKEGPSILRIQQVVRGDSAAYFCASSPFDSPSSGNTIYFGEGSWLTVV.

This clone was counted a few times. This rearrangement joins TRBV11-2 to TRBJ2-7, with D possibly called TRBD1 or TRBD2 (6 bases each). CDR3 length: 15 amino acids. V lost 2 bases and J lost 3, with 14 bases in between. From germline, CDR1 is SGHAT and CDR2 FQNNGV. DNA for the CDR3: TGTGCCAGCAGCTTATATATTGAGGGGGGCTACGAGCAGTACTTC. Translating gives CASSLYIEGGYEQYF.

The chain carries TRBV5-1 and TRBJ2-5; D may be TRBD1 or TRBD2 (6 bases each). V was clipped by 0 bases and J by 5 bases, with 11 bases between them. CDR3 length: 14 amino acids. Germline CDR1 is SGHRS and CDR2 is YFSETQ. The CDR3 sequence: CASSLDREAETQYF. The CDR3 DNA is TGCGCCAGCAGCTTGGACAGGGAGGCTGAGACCCAGTACTTC.

The V call is TRBV19, the J call TRBJ1-1; 9 nucleotides match TRBD1. Germline lookup yields CDR1 LNHDA and CDR2 SQIVND (reference sequence). With V trimmed by 5 bases and J by 4 bases, 2 bases remained unmatched. There are 13 residues in the CDR3. CDR3 in amino acids: CASSQQGATEAFF. The DNA of the CDR3 is TGTGCCAGTAGTCAACAGGGGGCCACTGAAGCTTTCTTT.

The V gene is TRBV19, the J gene TRBJ1-1; D uncertain. Looked up from germline, CDR1 is LNHDA and CDR2 is SQIVND (reference sequence). This CDR3 comprises 13 residues. V lost 5 bases and J lost 1, with 8 bases in between. CDR3 protein: CASSSQTNTEAFF. The CDR3 DNA reads as TGTGCCAGTAGTTCACAGACGAACACTGAAGCTTTCTTT.

This clone showed up just once. The CDR3 sequence: CASSQDPGQGSGNEKLFF. CDR3 nucleotide sequence: TGCGCCAGCAGCCAAGATCCGGGACAGGGCTCGGGTAATGAAAAACTGTTTTTT. The chain carries TRBV4-3 and TRBJ1-4; 9 nucleotides agree with TRBD1. The CDR3 contains 18 residues. The V segment lost 0 bases and the J segment 4 bases; nucleotides outside the gene matches: 9. The germline V gene has CDR1 LGHNA and CDR2 YSLEER.

This clone appeared a few times. V usage is TRBV28 and J usage is TRBJ2-7; D unclear. Trimming took 2 bases from V and 3 from J, leaving 2 bases between them. The germline gives CDR1 MDHEN, CDR2 SYDVKM. The CDR3 covers 11 residues. The CDR3 is CASSLRYEQYF. In DNA, the CDR3 is TGTGCCAGCAGTTTACGCTACGAGCAGTACTTC. Full variable domain (rest looked up from reference TRBV28 and TRBJ2-7): DVKVTQSSRYLVKRTGEKVFLECVQDMDHENMFWYRQDPGLGLRLIYFSYDVKMKEKGDIPEGYSVSREKKERFSLILESASTNQTSMYLCASSLRYEQYFGPGTRLTVT.

The rearrangement uses TRBV11-2 and TRBJ1-1; D might be TRBD1 (5 bases). This CDR3 contains 14 residues. V shed 2 bases and J shed 1 base, with 8 bases lying between them. The V gene's germline CDR1 is SGHAT and CDR2 FQNNGV. CDR3 DNA sequence: TGTGCCAGCAGCTTACCCGACAGGAACACTGAAGCTTTCTTT. Translation gives CASSLPDRNTEAFF.

The chain recombines TRBV5-6 with TRBJ1-2; 11 bases align to TRBD1. Germline V lookup: CDR1 SGHDT, CDR2 YYEEEE. The ends lost 4 bases at V and 2 bases at J; junction bases unmatched: 4. The CDR3 is made up of 15 amino acids. The CDR3 loop reads CASSVGQGVNYGYTF. In nucleotides, the CDR3 is TGTGCCAGCAGCGTGGGACAGGGGGTAAACTATGGCTACACCTTC.

V is TRBV7-2 and J is TRBJ2-4; D not certain. The V gene's germline CDR1 is SGHTA and CDR2 FQGNSA. V was pared by 0 bases and J by 5 bases, with 14 bases between. This CDR3 has 16 amino acids. The CDR3 bases are TGTGCCAGCAGCTTAGCTGGTAGTCATTTCGAAAACATTCAGTACTTC. Translated: CASSLAGSHFENIQYF.